This TCR beta chain was documented in a study of shared clonotypes between healthy human individuals. At the level of the study: Three plates each covered CD4 naive and memory; CD8 naive two, CD8 memory one. Whole-study findings and limits: Clonotype sharing across a few donors was observed for around 5.1% of naive CD4 clonotypes.

CD45RO-negative, CCR7-positively selected cells formed the naive CD8 fraction, excluding terminally differentiated effector memory CD45RA+ cells. The data were produced by immunoSEQ multiplex PCR, yet TCRdb's version contains in-frame clones alone and is incomplete. The table has more than 2 million clones, around 96% seen once; the top ten hold around 1.1%. Only one count was recorded for this clone. Its target is not known. The junction had 4 bases not matched to a gene; V was cut back by 0 bases and J by 5 bases. The CDR3 contains 17 residues. CDR1 MGHRA and CDR2 YSYEKL come from the germline V gene.

The material sequenced was naive CD8+ T cells sorted from blood. The rearrangement links TRBV4-1 to TRBJ2-5; 15 positions agree with TRBD2. The receptor was isolated from a man aged 18 to 30 in good health. The CDR3 sequence is CASSQEGLAGGFETQYF. DNA of the CDR3: TGCGCCAGCAGCCAAGAGGGACTAGCGGGAGGTTTTGAGACCCAGTACTTC.